Each of the 27 T cell receptor beta chains below was sequenced from the same sample in a study of blood T cell repertoires in COVID-19. TCRdb's copy holds only in-frame clones and misses some; the assay was immunoSEQ multiplex PCR. This sample has more than 90,000 clones, with 91% found just once. The sample taken for sequencing was peripheral blood. The receptor source for this set is a man between 50 and 59 years old with acute or convalescent COVID-19.

V and J are TRBV7-9 and TRBJ2-1; D uncertain. The CDR3 has 15 amino acids. V gave up 2 bases and J gave up 8 bases, with 16 bases separating them. Germline-derived CDR1 and CDR2 are SEHNR and FQNEAQ (reference sequence). This chain's CDR3 is CASSLSGFKSDEQFF. CDR3 nucleotide sequence: TGTGCCAGCAGCTTATCCGGGTTTAAGAGCGATGAGCAGTTCTTC.

The chain combines TRBV7-9 with TRBJ1-5; 11 nucleotides align to TRBD1. V lost 9 bases to trimming and J lost 1 base; unmatched junction nucleotides: 5. This CDR3 is 15 amino acids long. Germline-derived CDR1 and CDR2 are SEHNR and FQNEAQ (reference sequence). The CDR3 is CAREGDRGSNQPQHF. CDR3 nucleotides: TGTGCCAGAGAGGGGGACAGGGGGAGCAATCAGCCCCAGCATTTT.

As for this clone: This specimen includes other DNA sequences encoding the same CDR3. The V and J genes are TRBV4-1 and TRBJ1-1; TRBD1 agrees at 7 bases. Germline loops: CDR1 MGHRA, CDR2 YSYEKL. CDR3 length: 14 amino acids. Trimming at V came to 3 bases and at J to 1 base, leaving 2 bases not matched to a gene. The CDR3 bases are TGCGCCAGCAGCCAGAGACAGGGGAACACTGAAGCTTTCTTT. The encoded protein is CASSQRQGNTEAFF.

The gene calls are TRBV20-1 and TRBJ2-7, with D unclear. The V and J ends lost 0 bases and 7 bases respectively, with 7 bases between them. Germline V gene lookup returns CDR1 DFQATT and CDR2 SNEGSKA (reference sequence). The CDR3 is 11 amino acids. CDR3 loop: CSARDHGEQYF. CDR3 DNA sequence: TGCAGTGCTAGAGATCACGGGGAGCAGTACTTC.

The chain combines TRBV19 with TRBJ1-3; D unresolved. V gave up 4 bases and J gave up 0 bases, with 7 bases separating them. The CDR3 is made up of 14 amino acids. The germline gives CDR1 LNHDA, CDR2 SQIVND (reference sequence). The CDR3 DNA is TGTGCCAGTAGTACAGGCAACTCTGGAAACACCATATATTTT. It yields the protein CASSTGNSGNTIYF.

This sequence joins TRBV18 and TRBJ2-7; no clear D gene. The CDR3 contains 12 residues. CDR1 KGHSH and CDR2 LQKENI come from the germline V gene. Between the trimmed V and J ends, which lost 4 bases and 1 base, there was a span of 5 bases. The CDR3 protein is CASSLQSYEQYF. The CDR3 coding sequence is TGTGCCAGCTCACTCCAGTCCTACGAGCAGTACTTC.

This clone was seen once. The genes are TRBV21-1 and TRBJ1-3; TRBD1, the table's D call, lacks a check against the DNA. TRBV21-1 is termed a pseudogene. This CDR3 has 16 residues. CDR3 amino acids: CASSKENSKTGNTIYF. The CDR3 bases are TGTGCCAGCAGCAAAGAAAACAGCAAAACTGGAAACACCATATATTTT.

The rearrangement links TRBV3-1 (or the pseudogene TRBV3-2) to TRBJ2-3; 8 bases agree with TRBD2. The CDR3 runs to 18 residues. Per the germline V gene, CDR1 is LGHDT and CDR2 is YNNKEL (reference sequence). V lost 2 bases to trimming and J lost 0 bases; unmatched junction nucleotides: 10. CDR3 nucleotide sequence: TGTGCCAGCAGCCAACCCCAGGGAGCGGGGGCTAGCACAGATACGCAGTATTTT. It codes for CASSQPQGAGASTDTQYF.

V is TRBV7-9 and J is TRBJ2-7; D is possibly TRBD2 (5 bases). The CDR3 has 15 residues. CDR1 is SEHNR and CDR2 is FQNEAQ in the germline V gene (reference sequence). V was trimmed by 1 base and J by 5 bases, leaving 15 bases between them. The CDR3 region has the DNA TGTGCCAGCAGCTTAGACGGGGTATATAGCGACGAGCAGTACTTC. Protein product: CASSLDGVYSDEQYF. Supplemented by reference TRBV7-9 and TRBJ2-7, the full variable domain reads DTGVSQNPRHKITKRGQNVTFRCDPISEHNRLYWYRQTLGQGPEFLTYFQNEAQLEKSRLLSDRFSAERPKGSFSTLEIQRTEQGDSAMYLCASSLDGVYSDEQYFGPGTRLTVT.

This clone showed up just once. The gene calls are TRBV5-6 and TRBJ2-1, with 9 bases that match TRBD2. J was trimmed by 4 bases and V by 2 bases; bases with no gene match: 4. CDR3 length: 15 amino acids. Per the germline V gene, CDR1 is SGHDT and CDR2 is YYEEEE. The CDR3 bases are TGTGCCAGCAGCTTATTGAGCGGGGGGTACAATGAGCAGTTCTTC. Encoded protein: CASSLLSGGYNEQFF. Complete variable domain (other parts from reference TRBV5-6 and TRBJ2-1): DAGVTQSPTHLIKTRGQQVTLRCSPKSGHDTVSWYQQALGQGPQFIFQYYEEEERQRGNFPDRFSGHQFPNYSSELNVNALLLGDSALYLCASSLLSGGYNEQFFGPGTRLTVL.

This clone was detected only a few times. This chain connects TRBV6-5 to TRBJ2-7, with D unclear. Germline loops: CDR1 MNHEY, CDR2 SVGAGI. The CDR3 consists of 13 residues. The V end was cut by 5 bases, the J end by 6 bases, with 14 bases between. CDR3 nucleotides: TGTGCCAGCAGTCGGGTAGTATCTGCCGAGCAGTACTTC. Encoded protein: CASSRVVSAEQYF.

The chain joins TRBV10-2 to TRBJ2-5; 7 bases fit TRBD2. Trimming removed 3 bases from V and 7 bases from J; junction bases left unmatched: 8. CDR3 length: 14 residues. Per the germline V gene, CDR1 is WSHSY and CDR2 is SAAADI. The CDR3 sequence is CASSDYSGEGTQYF. The CDR3 bases are TGCGCCAGCAGTGATTACTCCGGGGAGGGGACCCAGTACTTC.

J is TRBJ2-4 and V is TRBV24-1, with D possibly being TRBD1 (7 bases). The CDR3 has 15 residues. Trimming shortened V by 4 bases and J by 3 bases, and 12 bases separated the two germline ends. Germline lookup yields CDR1 KGHDR and CDR2 SFDVKD. This chain's CDR3 is CATSEPQGGKNIQYF. The CDR3 region has the DNA TGTGCCACCAGTGAGCCTCAGGGGGGCAAAAACATTCAGTACTTC.

The V call is TRBV2, the J call TRBJ1-5, with D uncertain. Trimming pared 8 bases from V and 9 bases from J, leaving 17 bases between. Germline V CDR1 and CDR2: SNHLY, FYNNEI. The CDR3 is made up of 13 amino acids. The CDR3 here is CASERGRGWPQHF. The CDR3 DNA reads as TGTGCCAGCGAGAGAGGACGGGGATGGCCCCAGCATTTT.

The V gene is TRBV6-5, the J gene TRBJ1-6, with 7 bases identical to TRBD1. This CDR3 contains 14 residues. Germline CDR1 MNHEY, CDR2 SVGAGI. The V gene end was trimmed by 7 bases and the J gene end by 7 bases; junction bases not matched to a gene: 7. CDR3 in DNA: TGTGCCAGCACCGCAACAGGGGACAATTCACCCCTCCACTTT. Protein product: CASTATGDNSPLHF.

CDR3 protein: CASSPWDSRDGDTQYF. The CDR3 bases are TGTGCCAGCAGCCCTTGGGACAGCAGGGACGGAGATACGCAGTATTTT. This chain links TRBV7-9 with TRBJ2-3, with 7 nucleotides matching TRBD1. V was clipped by 5 bases and J by 5 bases; unmatched bases: 13. CDR1 is SEHNR and CDR2 is FQNEAQ in the germline V gene (reference sequence). CDR3 length: 16 amino acids.

J is TRBJ1-1 and V is TRBV23-1, with 7 positions matching TRBD1. TRBV23-1 is labeled an ORF, and its function is uncertain. This CDR3 has 17 residues. J was trimmed by 0 bases and V by 7 bases; bases with no gene match: 14. The CDR3 DNA reads as TGCGCCAGCACCTTCGTAGAGGAGGGGGCATTGAACACTGAAGCTTTCTTT. The encoded protein is CASTFVEEGALNTEAFF.

In its sample, this clone was seen a few times. The chain recombines TRBV7-8 with TRBJ2-2, with TRBD2 identical over 9 bases. V trimming: 2 bases; J trimming: 5 bases; junction bases outside the gene matches: 6. From germline, CDR1 is SGHVS and CDR2 FQNEAQ. The length of the CDR3 is 16 residues. The chain's CDR3 is CASSLRAGGPTGELFF. The DNA of the CDR3 is TGTGCCAGCAGCTTAAGGGCGGGGGGGCCGACCGGGGAGCTGTTTTTT.

The chain combines TRBV18 with TRBJ2-5; D might be TRBD1 (5 bases). The CDR3 totals 14 residues. Germline V gives CDR1 KGHSH, CDR2 LQKENI. V was cut by 6 bases and J by 3 bases, with 14 bases left in between. The CDR3 DNA reads as TGTGCCAGCTCCAATGGGGCGGAAAAAGAGACCCAGTACTTC. It codes for CASSNGAEKETQYF.

V usage is TRBV25-1 and J usage is TRBJ1-1; no definite D call. CDR1 and CDR2 (germline): MGHDK, SYGVNS. This CDR3 region has 16 residues. V lost 3 bases and J 0 bases, leaving 14 bases between the germline ends. This chain's CDR3 is CASSDEGPGMNTEAFF. CDR3 DNA sequence: TGTGCCAGCAGTGACGAGGGTCCCGGGATGAACACTGAAGCTTTCTTT.

The chain employs TRBV11-2 and TRBJ2-7; tentatively, D is TRBD1 (5 bases). Per the germline V gene, CDR1 is SGHAT and CDR2 is FQNNGV. This CDR3 contains 13 residues. V was clipped by 1 base and J by 3 bases, with 7 bases between them. CDR3 in amino acids: CASSLVQGYEQYF. Written as DNA, the CDR3 is TGTGCCAGCAGCTTAGTTCAGGGCTACGAGCAGTACTTC.

The V and J genes are TRBV7-2 and TRBJ1-6; unclear D gene. With 5 bases removed from V and 2 bases from J, the gap between germline ends came to 13 bases. This CDR3 comprises 16 residues. CDR1 is SGHTA, CDR2 FQGNSA, per germline. The CDR3 nucleotides are TGTGCCAGCAGCCCTGACCCGAGGCCCTATAATTCACCCCTCCACTTT. It yields the protein CASSPDPRPYNSPLHF.

The chain combines TRBV27 with TRBJ1-3, with a weak D call TRBD1 (5 bases). V dropped 6 bases and J dropped 2 bases, with 14 bases sitting between them. The CDR3 length is 15 residues. The germline CDR1 and CDR2 sequences are MNHEY and SMNVEV (reference sequence). CDR3 protein: CASRPQAGTGNTIYF. The CDR3 nucleotides are TGTGCCAGCAGACCCCAAGCAGGGACTGGAAACACCATATATTTT.

The chain recombines TRBV19 with TRBJ1-2; 10 bases agree with TRBD1. The ends lost 6 bases at V and 7 bases at J; junction bases unmatched: 5. Germline assignment: CDR1 LNHDA and CDR2 SQIVND (reference sequence). The CDR3 runs 13 residues. In nucleotides, the CDR3 is TGTGCCAGTAGCCCCCGGGACAGGGGTGGCTACACCTTC. Residues: CASSPRDRGGYTF.

The rearrangement links TRBV7-2 to TRBJ2-7; D unclear. Germline V gene sequence: CDR1 SGHTA, CDR2 FQGNSA. The V end lost 0 bases, the J end lost 9 bases, and 12 bases lay between the germline ends. CDR3 length equals 13 residues. The CDR3 bases are TGTGCCAGCAGCTTAGCGAGAGAATCGGGGCAGTACTTC. Its translation: CASSLARESGQYF.

This CDR3 is CASSPGGQIYGYTF. The CDR3 DNA reads TGCGCCAGCAGCCCCGGCGGACAGATCTATGGCTACACCTTC. The chain couples TRBV5-1 to TRBJ1-2, with D perhaps TRBD1 (6 bases). The V gene lost 4 bases and the J gene lost 4 bases, with 14 bases spanning the gap. The germline gives CDR1 SGHRS, CDR2 YFSETQ. CDR3 length: 14 amino acids.

The chain joins TRBV7-9 to TRBJ2-1; D perhaps matches TRBD2 (6 bases). The CDR3 runs to 15 residues. Germline CDR1 and CDR2: SEHNR and FQNEAQ (reference sequence). The V and J ends lost 3 bases and 3 bases respectively, with 12 bases between them. CDR3 DNA: TGTGCCAGCAGCTTGGTACTGGGAGGCTACAATGAGCAGTTCTTC. It codes for CASSLVLGGYNEQFF.